The 29 T cell receptor beta chains reported below all come from one sample, sequenced in a study of T cell repertoires in cytomegalovirus infection. From the reads, TCRdb called clonotypes with MiXCR, one entry per CDR3 protein. The repertoire has fewer than 80,000 distinct CDR3 sequences, roughly 3.6% of them found once; the top ten carry around 4.4%. Specimen: PBMCs. All receptors derive from a human donor in good health (CMV status not recorded). Some clones in this sample may be carry-over from other donors' samples.

This clonotype was observed at least ten times. The chain is built from TRBV7-2 and TRBJ1-2; unclear D gene. The germline V gene encodes CDR1 SGHTA and CDR2 FQGNSA. The CDR3 extends over 14 amino acids. Trimming shortened V by 3 bases and J by 8 bases, and 16 bases separated the two germline ends. Here the CDR3 DNA reads TGTGCCAGCAGCTTTAAAGGCGATTCGGCCGGCTACACCTTC. Amino acid sequence: CASSFKGDSAGYTF.

This clonotype came up many times. CDR3 nucleotide sequence: TGTGCCAGCAGTTACGGTGGAAGGAGGGACACTGAAGCTTTCTTT. It is translated as CASSYGGRRDTEAFF. This chain links TRBV6-2 or TRBV6-3 with TRBJ1-1; no definite D call. CDR3 size: 15 residues. The germline V and J ends were trimmed by 2 bases and 3 bases, with 13 bases remaining between them. Germline CDR1 and CDR2: MNHEY and SVGEGT.

This clonotype showed up many times. V is TRBV27 and J is TRBJ1-5; TRBD1 matches 8 bases. Trimming took 3 bases from V and 4 from J; bases not matched to a gene: 11. The CDR3 has 17 amino acids. Germline loops: CDR1 MNHEY, CDR2 SMNVEV (reference sequence). The CDR3 sequence is CASSLGPPRTGNQPQHF. CDR3 sequence (DNA): TGTGCCAGCAGTTTGGGCCCCCCCCGGACAGGGAATCAGCCCCAGCATTTT.

At least ten counts were recorded for this clonotype. The V gene is TRBV7-2, the J gene TRBJ1-5; no reliable D call. This CDR3 comprises 15 residues. V lost 5 bases and J 4 bases, leaving 15 bases between the germline ends. Germline CDR1 is SGHTA and CDR2 is FQGNSA. The CDR3 sequence: CASSLDPRSNQPQHF. CDR3 nucleotide sequence: TGTGCCAGCAGCCTAGACCCCAGAAGTAATCAGCCCCAGCATTTT.

This clonotype showed up many times. This chain connects TRBV2 to TRBJ1-5, with D hard to call. The length of the CDR3 is 16 residues. The V end was cut by 6 bases, the J end by 0 bases, with 15 bases between. Germline V CDR1 and CDR2: SNHLY, FYNNEI. Here the CDR3 reads CASSQGSLNSNQPQHF. The DNA of the CDR3 is TGTGCCAGCAGCCAAGGGTCTCTTAATAGCAATCAGCCCCAGCATTTT.

This clonotype was observed many times. The rearrangement uses TRBV6-5 and TRBJ1-2; D uncertain. This CDR3 is built from 15 residues. CDR1 and CDR2 from the germline V gene are MNHEY and SVGAGI. Trimming shortened V by 0 bases and J by 4 bases, and 12 bases separated the two germline ends. The chain's CDR3 is CASSYSRDPVYGYTF. The CDR3 DNA reads TGTGCCAGCAGTTACTCGAGGGATCCGGTCTATGGCTACACCTTC.

In this sample, this clonotype turned up many times. This chain connects TRBV6-6 to TRBJ1-1; 7 bases fit TRBD1. Germline V gene lookup returns CDR1 MNHNY and CDR2 SVGAGI (reference sequence). CDR3 length equals 14 residues. V shed 0 bases, J shed 8 bases, and the junction held 6 bases outside the gene matches. CDR3 bases: TGTGCCAGCAGTTACTCGGGACAGACTATAGAAGCTTTCTTT. Its protein is CASSYSGQTIEAFF.

This clonotype was counted at least ten times. The genes are TRBV12-3 or TRBV12-4 and TRBJ2-1; tentative D call: TRBD2 (5 bases). The CDR3 runs 16 residues. The ends were cut back, 6 bases at V and 2 bases at J, with 17 bases in the middle. This CDR3 is CASREDVGPAYNEQFF. DNA for the CDR3: TGTGCCAGCAGGGAGGACGTCGGCCCTGCCTACAATGAGCAGTTCTTC.

At least ten counts were recorded for this clonotype. The chain joins TRBV7-8 to TRBJ1-1; D is perhaps TRBD1 (5 bases). Germline CDR1 SGHVS, CDR2 FQNEAQ. The CDR3 sequence is 11 residues long. V was pared by 2 bases and J by 10 bases, with 8 bases between. This CDR3 reads CASSLQGRAFF. The CDR3 region has the DNA TGTGCCAGCAGCTTACAGGGTCGAGCTTTCTTT.

The sample holds many counts of this clonotype. The chain combines TRBV6-2 or TRBV6-3 with TRBJ2-2; D is undetermined. Trimming left V 8 bases short and J 0 bases short, with 7 bases between. The CDR3 spans 13 residues. Germline CDR1 reads MNHEY; CDR2 reads SVGEGT. In DNA, the CDR3 is TGTGCCAGCCTCGGACCGAACACCGGGGAGCTGTTTTTT. This encodes CASLGPNTGELFF.

In this sample, this clonotype turned up many times. The CDR3 coding sequence is TGTGCCAGCAGCTCGGGACCAAATAATTCACCCCTCCACTTT. Translating it yields CASSSGPNNSPLHF. This chain uses TRBV6-2 or TRBV6-3 with TRBJ1-6; possible D gene TRBD1, 5 bases. There are 14 residues in the CDR3. Germline V gives CDR1 MNHEY, CDR2 SVGEGT. V was clipped by 6 bases and J by 5 bases, with 11 bases between them.

There are many counts of this clonotype. The J gene is TRBJ1-5, the V gene TRBV6-2 or TRBV6-3, with a tentative D call TRBD1 (6 bases). CDR1 is MNHEY, CDR2 SVGEGT, per germline. The CDR3 runs to 13 residues. The ends were cut back, 4 bases at V and 5 bases at J, with 9 bases in the middle. Here the CDR3 reads CASSSYRDQPQHF. CDR3 in DNA: TGTGCCAGCAGTTCTTACAGGGATCAGCCCCAGCATTTT.

This clonotype was seen ten or more times. The chain links TRBV7-9 to TRBJ1-6, with D possibly TRBD1 on 6 matching bases. This CDR3 is built from 15 residues. Per the germline V gene, CDR1 is SEHNR and CDR2 is FQNEAQ (reference sequence). Trimming pared 5 bases from V and 7 bases from J, leaving 15 bases between. CDR3 nucleotide sequence: TGTGCCAGCAGCCCGTCGGGACACACGAATTCACCCCTCCACTTT. It codes for CASSPSGHTNSPLHF. The full variable domain, rest sourced from reference TRBV7-9 and TRBJ1-6, is DTGVSQNPRHKITKRGQNVTFRCDPISEHNRLYWYRQTLGQGPEFLTYFQNEAQLEKSRLLSDRFSAERPKGSFSTLEIQRTEQGDSAMYLCASSPSGHTNSPLHFGNGTRLTVT.

This clonotype was recorded many times. This sequence joins TRBV28 and TRBJ1-5; D is perhaps TRBD1 (5 bases). V lost 3 bases to trimming and J lost 7 bases, with 16 bases between them. CDR1 MDHEN and CDR2 SYDVKM come from the germline V gene. The CDR3 covers 15 residues. CDR3 region: CASSFYGGMGQPQHF. The CDR3 nucleotides read TGTGCCAGCAGTTTCTATGGGGGAATGGGGCAGCCCCAGCATTTT.

The table lists this clonotype with many counts. This chain links TRBV25-1 with TRBJ2-1, with D perhaps matching TRBD1 (7 bases). The CDR3 is made up of 16 amino acids. V gave up 3 bases and J gave up 5 bases, with 17 bases separating them. CDR1 and CDR2 (germline): MGHDK, SYGVNS. As DNA, the CDR3 is TGTGCCAGCAGTGAGGGGGGACAGAAAGCCCACAATGAGCAGTTCTTC. It translates to CASSEGGQKAHNEQFF.

The sample holds many counts of this clonotype. This chain joins TRBV19 and TRBJ2-3; the D gene is possibly TRBD1 (6 bases). V was pared by 9 bases and J by 4 bases, with 20 bases between. The CDR3 is made up of 15 amino acids. Germline values: CDR1 LNHDA, CDR2 SQIVND (reference sequence). The CDR3 DNA reads TGTGCCAGCAAACAGACAGGACCGGGCCCAGATACGCAGTATTTT. Translating gives CASKQTGPGPDTQYF.

This clonotype has a count of ten or more. V usage is TRBV9 and J usage is TRBJ1-1; D call uncertain. The V and J ends lost 0 bases and 0 bases respectively, with 9 bases between them. This CDR3 is 15 amino acids long. CDR1 is SGDLS and CDR2 is YYNGEE in the germline V gene. The CDR3 coding sequence is TGTGCCAGCAGCGTAGGGCCAGGCATGAACACTGAAGCTTTCTTT. This gives the protein CASSVGPGMNTEAFF.

There are many counts of this clonotype. V gene TRBV4-1 combines with J gene TRBJ2-7, with D perhaps assigned TRBD1 or TRBD2 (5 bases each). The CDR3 length is 17 residues. V lost 0 bases, J lost 6 bases, and 21 bases lay in between. Germline lookup yields CDR1 MGHRA and CDR2 YSYEKL. The CDR3: CASSQDPLAGQRGEQYF. DNA of the CDR3: TGCGCCAGCAGCCAAGATCCCCTGGCCGGCCAGAGGGGCGAGCAGTACTTC.

This clonotype was detected ten times or more. CDR3 sequence reads: CASRPWEGAQETQYF. Written as DNA, the CDR3 is TGTGCCAGCAGACCTTGGGAGGGGGCGCAAGAGACCCAGTACTTC. V is TRBV7-2 and J is TRBJ2-5, with D perhaps assigned TRBD1 or TRBD2 (7 bases each). The CDR3 spans 15 residues. The germline gives CDR1 SGHTA, CDR2 FQGNSA. Trimming took off 6 bases at V and 2 bases at J, with 16 bases between the two ends.

This clonotype was counted many times. The chain employs TRBV6-5 and TRBJ1-5; 8 bases are a match to TRBD1. CDR3 length: 13 residues. Germline V gene lookup returns CDR1 MNHEY and CDR2 SVGAGI. Germline trimming cut 6 bases from V and 5 bases from J; bases unmatched to any gene: 3. CDR3 coding DNA: TGTGCCAGCAGACAGGACAGGGATCAGCCCCAGCATTTT. This translates into CASRQDRDQPQHF.

This clonotype was seen many times. The V and J genes are TRBV9 and TRBJ1-1; D might be TRBD1 (5 bases). Germline assignment: CDR1 SGDLS and CDR2 YYNGEE. The CDR3 has 14 amino acids. With 3 bases removed from V and 10 bases from J, the gap between germline ends came to 19 bases. CDR3 sequence reads: CASSDGAAGERAFF. As DNA, the CDR3 is TGTGCCAGCAGCGATGGGGCGGCCGGGGAAAGAGCTTTCTTT.

This clonotype was counted many times. The chain recombines TRBV7-2 with TRBJ1-1; no definite D call. CDR1 SGHTA and CDR2 FQGNSA come from the germline V gene. V lost 1 base and J 4 bases, leaving 13 bases between the germline ends. The CDR3 totals 15 residues. The CDR3 sequence: CASSLVVAGATEAFF. The CDR3, as DNA: TGTGCCAGCAGCTTAGTGGTAGCGGGAGCCACTGAAGCTTTCTTT.

This clonotype was found many times. The V gene is TRBV12-3 or TRBV12-4, the J gene TRBJ1-1; D call uncertain. The V end was cut by 10 bases, the J end by 0 bases, with 9 bases between. The CDR3 loop spans 12 amino acids. CDR3 protein: CAIIKVNTEAFF. The CDR3 DNA sequence: TGTGCCATAATAAAGGTGAACACTGAAGCTTTCTTT.

This clonotype was picked up many times. The junction does not match germline at one end; this may be a read error. V is TRBV7-7 and J is TRBJ2-5, with TRBD2 matching over 7 bases. This CDR3 has 14 amino acids. Looked up from germline, CDR1 is SSHAT and CDR2 is FNYEAQ (reference sequence). The CDR3 DNA follows: TGTGCTAGCAGCTCTACTAGCGTCCAAGAGACCCAGTACTTC. Translation gives CASSSTSVQETQYF.

This clonotype has a count of ten or more. V gene TRBV20-1 combines with J gene TRBJ1-2; unclear D gene. The CDR3 sequence is 12 residues long. The germline V and J ends were trimmed by 2 bases and 8 bases, with 12 bases remaining between them. CDR1 is DFQATT and CDR2 is SNEGSKA in the germline V gene (reference sequence). The CDR3 spells CSARTGEHGYTF. The DNA of the CDR3 is TGCAGTGCTAGAACCGGGGAACACGGCTACACCTTC.

This clonotype has ten or more counts. The gene calls are TRBV7-4 and TRBJ1-1; D might be TRBD1 (6 bases). The germline V and J ends were trimmed by 4 bases and 10 bases, with 13 bases remaining between them. The CDR3 covers 12 residues. The germline V gene has CDR1 SGHVT and CDR2 SQSDAQ. The CDR3 DNA is TGTGCCAGCAGCTCAAAACAGGGAAGAGCTTTCTTT. It translates to CASSSKQGRAFF.

This clonotype has at least ten counts. The chain recombines TRBV7-9 with TRBJ2-7; no reliable D call. The germline gives CDR1 SEHNR, CDR2 FQNEAQ (reference sequence). Trimming removed 1 base from V and 2 bases from J, with 15 bases in between. The CDR3 extends over 16 amino acids. The CDR3 loop is CASSLVRSGRAYEQYF. In DNA, the CDR3 is TGTGCCAGCAGCTTAGTTAGGTCAGGTAGAGCCTACGAGCAGTACTTC.

This clonotype was observed at least ten times. This sequence joins TRBV20-1 and TRBJ2-7; tentatively, D is TRBD1 or TRBD2 (5 bases each). This CDR3 contains 14 residues. In germline, CDR1 is DFQATT, CDR2 SNEGSKA (reference sequence). Trimming took 6 bases from V and 6 from J, leaving 21 bases between them. The CDR3, as DNA: TGCAGTGCCCCTGACCGGGGCACCGGTACCGAGCAGTACTTC. This encodes CSAPDRGTGTEQYF.

This clonotype was counted many times. V and J are TRBV20-1 and TRBJ2-5; 16 bases are a match to TRBD2. V gave up 0 bases and J gave up 5 bases; unmatched junction bases: 9. The CDR3 runs to 18 residues. Germline CDR1 is DFQATT and CDR2 is SNEGSKA (reference sequence). CDR3 nucleotides: TGCAGTGCTAGAGATCATACCGGGACTAGCGGGGGGGGGGAGACCCAGTACTTC. Amino acids: CSARDHTGTSGGGETQYF.